The sequence of this TCR beta chain was determined in a study of TIL therapy for anti-PD-1-resistant metastatic lung cancer. Overall study: By whole-exome sequencing, median non-synonymous tumor mutation burden was roughly 1.6 mutations per megabase. Study findings and constraints: The baseline peripheral repertoire was partially replaced by infused TIL clonotypes that later decayed.

The time point was: pre-treatment sample, taken before nivolumab and TIL therapy. The immunoSEQ assay was v3. TCRdb's copy holds only in-frame clones and misses some; the assay was immunoSEQ multiplex PCR. The table lists tens of thousands of clones, 73% of them singletons. Note on this clone: Antigen specificity is unknown.

Between the trimmed V and J ends, which lost 3 bases and 7 bases, there was a span of 22 bases. Germline V lookup: CDR1 LNHNV, CDR2 YYDKDF (reference sequence). The CDR3 has 16 amino acids. The chain has TRBV15 and TRBJ2-7; D possibly corresponds to TRBD2 (5 bases). The receptor comes from a person aged 25-85 years with non-small cell lung cancer. Here the sequenced sample was blood, taken at baseline. CDR3 residues: CATSSARGRGSGEQYF. The CDR3 bases are TGTGCCACCAGCAGTGCCCGGGGAAGAGGGTCGGGGGAGCAGTACTTC.